This TCR beta chain was captured by sequencing in a study of identical twins. Study-level results: Cord blood's abundant beta clonotypes had fewer insertions, unlike memory repertoires.

Carrying unique molecular identifiers, the cDNA also gained a universal primer site through template switching. Each CDR3 protein is one row after TCRdb ran MiXCR on the 5' RACE reads. The top ten clones hold less than 0.35% of a sample with approximately 1.8 million distinct CDR3 sequences, about 32% of them seen once. This clonotype was detected only a few times. Its target is unknown. Sequence at one end of the junction differs from germline and may be a read error. This CDR3 has 16 residues. Germline V CDR1 and CDR2: MGHRA, YSYEKL. This sequence was found in a newborn girl in good health. The sample was cord blood. The chain employs TRBV4-1 and TRBJ1-4; 7 bases match TRBD1. CDR3 in DNA: TGCGCCAGCACCCAAGAGGGGGCAGGGGGTAATGAAAAACTGTTTTTT. Translation: CASTQEGAGGNEKLFF.